This passage covers 20 T cell receptor beta chains from one sample sequenced in a study of T cells in Graves' hyperthyroidism and ophthalmopathy. TCR beta CDR3 regions were amplified from RNA. The HTBI set primed first-round TCR CDR3 RT-PCR. TCRdb fed the multiplex PCR reads into MiXCR, producing one record per CDR3 protein. Of around 540,000 distinct CDR3 sequences in the sample, about 15% were seen once. The sample taken for sequencing was blood. These TCRs come from a woman in her twenties or thirties with Graves' ophthalmopathy.

In its sample, this clonotype was seen many times. This chain uses TRBV27 with TRBJ2-5; 9 positions match TRBD2. The CDR3 covers 15 residues. The V gene end was trimmed by 6 bases and the J gene end by 1 base; junction bases not matched to a gene: 6. Per the germline V gene, CDR1 is MNHEY and CDR2 is SMNVEV (reference sequence). The CDR3 nucleotides are TGTGCCAGCAGGATAGCGGGAGTGGCCCAAGAGACCCAGTACTTC. Translation gives CASRIAGVAQETQYF.

This chain uses TRBV4-3 with TRBJ1-1; D remains unclear. With 3 bases removed from V and 4 bases from J, the gap between germline ends came to 18 bases. The CDR3 length is 16 residues. Germline loops: CDR1 LGHNA, CDR2 YSLEER. As DNA, the CDR3 is TGCGCCAGCAGCCAGACACATGGGGTCGGCGTCACTGAAGCTTTCTTT. It translates to CASSQTHGVGVTEAFF.

This clonotype was seen at least ten times. The chain has TRBV5-1 and TRBJ2-2; TRBD1 matches 7 bases. V was pared by 7 bases and J by 3 bases, with 12 bases of the junction left unmatched. Germline assignment: CDR1 SGHRS and CDR2 YFSETQ. This CDR3 is built from 16 residues. The CDR3 sequence: CASGNIDRAYTGELFF. Written as DNA, the CDR3 is TGCGCCAGCGGCAACATAGACAGGGCATACACCGGGGAGCTGTTTTTT.

The sample holds many counts of this clonotype. The rearrangement links TRBV6-2 or TRBV6-3 to TRBJ2-1; weak D call: TRBD2 (5 bases). Trimming removed 7 bases from V and 5 bases from J, with 12 bases in between. This CDR3 has 13 amino acids. Germline V gene sequence: CDR1 MNHEY, CDR2 SVGEGT. The CDR3 DNA reads TGTGCCAGCACGAGGGAGTGGGACAATGAGCAGTTCTTC. This encodes CASTREWDNEQFF.

This clonotype has at least ten counts. The rearrangement joins TRBV20-1 to TRBJ2-5; D possibly corresponds to TRBD1 (6 bases). Germline V gene data show CDR1 as DFQATT and CDR2 as SNEGSKA (reference sequence). V was clipped by 4 bases and J by 2 bases, with 14 bases between them. The CDR3 totals 14 residues. The CDR3, as DNA: TGCAGTGCTACAAGCCGGGACACACAAGAGACCCAGTACTTC. It codes for CSATSRDTQETQYF.

This clonotype occurred a few times. The gene calls are TRBV4-3 and TRBJ1-1, with 8 bases fitting TRBD1. V shed 4 bases and J 1 base; nucleotides not matched to a gene: 8. This CDR3 contains 16 residues. CDR1 and CDR2 (germline): LGHNA, YSLEER. The DNA for the CDR3 is TGCGCCAGCAGCCCAGACAGGGGCGTCGCGAACACTGAAGCTTTCTTT. Protein: CASSPDRGVANTEAFF.

This clonotype showed up just a few times. V is TRBV19 and J is TRBJ1-3; D remains unclear. Deletions cut 5 bases from V and 2 bases from J, with 13 bases between. CDR3 length equals 15 residues. The V gene's germline CDR1 is LNHDA and CDR2 SQIVND (reference sequence). The CDR3 coding sequence is TGTGCCAGTAGTCGCAGTAGGCAAGCTGGAAACACCATATATTTT. It specifies CASSRSRQAGNTIYF.

The chain has TRBV6-1 and TRBJ2-4; 7 bases are a match to TRBD2. The J segment lost 7 bases and the V segment lost 1 base, leaving 7 bases of the junction unmatched. Germline CDR1 reads MNHNS; CDR2 reads SASEGT. CDR3 length equals 15 residues. This chain's CDR3 is CASSEVGPGGNIQYF. The CDR3 DNA follows: TGTGCCAGCAGTGAAGTAGGTCCCGGGGGGAACATTCAGTACTTC.

V usage is TRBV28 and J usage is TRBJ1-3; D is ambiguous. Germline V lookup: CDR1 MDHEN, CDR2 SYDVKM. V was pared by 6 bases and J by 3 bases, with 12 bases between. The CDR3 totals 14 residues. The CDR3 here is CASSYMNGGNTIYF. CDR3 nucleotide sequence: TGTGCCAGCAGCTATATGAATGGTGGAAACACCATATATTTT.

The rearrangement links TRBV29-1 to TRBJ2-4, with D tentatively TRBD2 (5 bases). V lost 0 bases to trimming and J lost 5 bases, with 11 bases between them. The CDR3 is made up of 14 amino acids. The germline V gene encodes CDR1 SQVTM and CDR2 ANQGSEA. CDR3 sequence reads: CSVEDPGNQNIQYF. For the CDR3, the DNA is TGCAGCGTTGAAGATCCGGGGAACCAAAACATTCAGTACTTC.

This clonotype came up many times. This chain connects TRBV30 to TRBJ2-1; 10 bases line up with TRBD2. The CDR3 is 16 residues long. The trim removed 0 bases at V and 10 bases at J, leaving 12 bases unmatched. Germline V CDR1 and CDR2: GTSNPN, SVGIG (reference sequence). The CDR3 spells CAWSVAGGEKQDEQFF. In DNA form, the CDR3 reads TGTGCCTGGAGTGTAGCGGGGGGGGAAAAGCAAGACGAGCAGTTCTTC.

The sample holds a few counts of this clonotype. As DNA, the CDR3 is TGTGCTAGTGGTTTGGACGCGACAGGGACTTATAGCAATCAGCCCCAGCATTTT. Translated, it gives CASGLDATGTYSNQPQHF. The genes are TRBV12-5 and TRBJ1-5; 7 bases map to TRBD1. V lost 1 base and J lost 0; bases outside the gene matches: 9. The germline gives CDR1 LGHNT, CDR2 FRNRAP. The CDR3 covers 18 residues.

This clonotype was counted ten times or more. The rearrangement links TRBV11-2 to TRBJ2-7; the D gene is possibly TRBD1 (5 bases). The V end was cut by 3 bases, the J end by 5 bases, with 11 bases between. The V gene's germline CDR1 is SGHAT and CDR2 FQNNGV. There are 13 residues in the CDR3. CDR3 coding DNA: TGTGCCAGCAGCTTTCAGGGTGCCCACGAGCAGTACTTC. Translation gives CASSFQGAHEQYF.

The chain is built from TRBV11-3 and TRBJ2-2; the D gene could be TRBD1 or TRBD2 (5 bases each). Deletions cut 3 bases from V and 2 bases from J, with 7 bases between. The V gene's germline CDR1 is SGHNT and CDR2 YENEEA. This CDR3 has 14 amino acids. As DNA, the CDR3 is TGTGCCAGCAGCTTGGGGGAAAACACCGGGGAGCTGTTTTTT. This encodes CASSLGENTGELFF.

This clonotype was detected only a few times. The rearrangement links TRBV25-1 to TRBJ2-5; unclear D gene. CDR3 size: 13 residues. Trimming removed 6 bases from V and 0 bases from J, with 8 bases in between. Germline loops: CDR1 MGHDK, CDR2 SYGVNS. CDR3 residues: CASSEQNQETQYF. The DNA for the CDR3 is TGTGCCAGCAGCGAACAGAACCAAGAGACCCAGTACTTC.

This clonotype occurred a few times. The chain carries TRBV7-3 and TRBJ2-3, with D perhaps assigned TRBD1 or TRBD2 (5 bases each). Trimming took off 5 bases at V and 4 bases at J, with 16 bases between the two ends. CDR1 and CDR2 (germline): SGHTA, FQGTGA. There are 15 residues in the CDR3. This CDR3 reads CASSAGALPADTQYF. The CDR3 DNA is TGTGCCAGCAGCGCCGGGGCCCTCCCCGCAGATACGCAGTATTTT.

This clonotype was observed a few times. The gene calls are TRBV7-9 and TRBJ2-1; a possible D gene is TRBD1 (6 bases). V lost 3 bases and J lost 8, with 14 bases in between. The V gene's germline CDR1 is SEHNR and CDR2 FQNEAQ (reference sequence). The CDR3 has 14 amino acids. In nucleotides, the CDR3 is TGTGCCAGCAGCTTTCCGGGACACCTGGATGAGCAGTTCTTC. This codes for CASSFPGHLDEQFF.

At least ten counts were recorded for this clonotype. V is TRBV20-1 and J is TRBJ2-7; no clear D gene. V shed 0 bases and J shed 0 bases, with 12 bases lying between them. Germline V gene lookup returns CDR1 DFQATT and CDR2 SNEGSKA (reference sequence). This CDR3 comprises 15 residues. The CDR3: CSARDATQSSYEQYF. The CDR3 bases are TGCAGTGCTAGAGATGCGACACAGAGCTCCTACGAGCAGTACTTC.

This clonotype was seen repeatedly, ten times or more. This chain links TRBV20-1 with TRBJ2-1; possibly TRBD2 for D (5 bases). Germline V lookup: CDR1 DFQATT, CDR2 SNEGSKA (reference sequence). This CDR3 region has 15 residues. Trimming cost V 3 bases and J 0 bases, with 12 bases left between them. CDR3 sequence reads: CSAREAPSSYNEQFF. The CDR3 nucleotides are TGCAGTGCTAGGGAGGCTCCTAGCTCCTACAATGAGCAGTTCTTC.

As to this clonotype: A much larger clone differs from this one at a single base, so this may be a read error. The chain uses TRBV12-3 or TRBV12-4 and TRBJ2-1; the match to TRBD2 covers 7 bases. The CDR3 contains 17 residues. The CDR3 loop reads CASSFPSGQKEYNEQLF. The CDR3 nucleotides are TGTGCCAGCAGTTTCCCTAGCGGACAAAAGGAGTACAATGAGCAGCTCTTC.